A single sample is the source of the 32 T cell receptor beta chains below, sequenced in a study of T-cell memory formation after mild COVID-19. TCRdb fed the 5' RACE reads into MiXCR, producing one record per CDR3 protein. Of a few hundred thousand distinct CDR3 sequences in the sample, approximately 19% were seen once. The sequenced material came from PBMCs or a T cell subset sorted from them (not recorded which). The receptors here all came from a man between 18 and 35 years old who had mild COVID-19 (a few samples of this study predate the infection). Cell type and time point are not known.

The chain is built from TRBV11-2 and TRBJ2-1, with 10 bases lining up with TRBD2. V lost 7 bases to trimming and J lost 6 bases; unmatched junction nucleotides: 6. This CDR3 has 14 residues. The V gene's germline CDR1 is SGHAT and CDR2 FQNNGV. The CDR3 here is CASNAGLAANEQFF. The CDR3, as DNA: TGTGCCAGCAACGCCGGACTAGCGGCCAATGAGCAGTTCTTC.

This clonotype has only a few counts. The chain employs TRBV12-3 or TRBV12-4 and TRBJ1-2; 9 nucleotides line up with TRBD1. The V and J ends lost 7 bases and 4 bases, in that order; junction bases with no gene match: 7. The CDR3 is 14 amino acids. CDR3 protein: CASTGDRAGYGYTF. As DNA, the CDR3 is TGTGCCAGCACCGGGGACAGGGCAGGCTATGGCTACACCTTC.

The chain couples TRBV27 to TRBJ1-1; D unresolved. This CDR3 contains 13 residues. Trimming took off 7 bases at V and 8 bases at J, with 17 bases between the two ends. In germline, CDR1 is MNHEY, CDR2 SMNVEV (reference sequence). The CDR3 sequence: CASTSMTGKEAFF. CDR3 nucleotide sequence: TGTGCCAGCACCTCAATGACCGGGAAAGAAGCTTTCTTT.

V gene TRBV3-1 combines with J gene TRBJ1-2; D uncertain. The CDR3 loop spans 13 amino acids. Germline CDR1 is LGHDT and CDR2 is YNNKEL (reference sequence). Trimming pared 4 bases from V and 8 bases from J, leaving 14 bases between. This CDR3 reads CASSRLGVGGYTF. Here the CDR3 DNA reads TGTGCCAGCAGCCGTTTGGGAGTAGGAGGCTACACCTTC.

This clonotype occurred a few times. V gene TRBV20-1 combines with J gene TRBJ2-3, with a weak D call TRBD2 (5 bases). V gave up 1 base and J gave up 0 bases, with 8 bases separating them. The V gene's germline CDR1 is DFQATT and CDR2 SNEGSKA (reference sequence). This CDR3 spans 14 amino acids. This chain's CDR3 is CSARGWTSTDTQYF. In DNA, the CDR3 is TGCAGTGCTAGAGGTTGGACTAGCACAGATACGCAGTATTTT.

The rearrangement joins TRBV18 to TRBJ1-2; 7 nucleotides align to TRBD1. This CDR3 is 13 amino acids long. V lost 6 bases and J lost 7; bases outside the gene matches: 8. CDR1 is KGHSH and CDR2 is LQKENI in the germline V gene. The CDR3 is CASSLRDSTGYTF. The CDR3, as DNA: TGTGCCAGCTCCCTCCGGGACAGTACTGGCTACACCTTC.

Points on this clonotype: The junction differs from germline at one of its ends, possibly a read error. The CDR3 region has the DNA TGTGCTAGCAGTCCTGACGGGTGGAACACCGGGGAGCTGTTTTTT. Protein: CASSPDGWNTGELFF. The gene calls are TRBV7-7 and TRBJ2-2; D is unresolved. There are 15 residues in the CDR3. Germline loops: CDR1 SSHAT, CDR2 FNYEAQ (reference sequence).

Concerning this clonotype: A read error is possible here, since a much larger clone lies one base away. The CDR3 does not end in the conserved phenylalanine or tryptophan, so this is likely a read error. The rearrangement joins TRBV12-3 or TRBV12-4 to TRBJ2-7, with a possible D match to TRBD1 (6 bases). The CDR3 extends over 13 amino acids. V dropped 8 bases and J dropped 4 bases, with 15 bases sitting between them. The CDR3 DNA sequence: TGTGCCAGCTCCGGGACATCGCGTTACGAGCAGTACTTA. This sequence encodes CASSGTSRYEQYL.

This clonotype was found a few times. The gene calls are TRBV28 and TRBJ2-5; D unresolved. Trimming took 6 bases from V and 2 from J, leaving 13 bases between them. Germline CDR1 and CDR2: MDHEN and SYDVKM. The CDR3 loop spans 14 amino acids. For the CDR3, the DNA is TGTGCCAGCAGGCCGGTTGGACGGCAAGAGACCCAGTACTTC. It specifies CASRPVGRQETQYF.

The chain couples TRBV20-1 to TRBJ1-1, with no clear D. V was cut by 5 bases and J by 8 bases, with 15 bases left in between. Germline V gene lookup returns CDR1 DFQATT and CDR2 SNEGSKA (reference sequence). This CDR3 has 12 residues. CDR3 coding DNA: TGCAGTGCTGGGCGGGCGGAAACCGAAGCTTTCTTT. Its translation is CSAGRAETEAFF.

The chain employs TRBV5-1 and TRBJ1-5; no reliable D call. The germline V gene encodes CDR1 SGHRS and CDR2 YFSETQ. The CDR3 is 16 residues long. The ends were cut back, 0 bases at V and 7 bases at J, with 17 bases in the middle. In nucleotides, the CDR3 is TGCGCCAGCAGCTTGGTGCCGGGTGGGGTTGGACAGCCCCAGCATTTT. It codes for CASSLVPGGVGQPQHF.

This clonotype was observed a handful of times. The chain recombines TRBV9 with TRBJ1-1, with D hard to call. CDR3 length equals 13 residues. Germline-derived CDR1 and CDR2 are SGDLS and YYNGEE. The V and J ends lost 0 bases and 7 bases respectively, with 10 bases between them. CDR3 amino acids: CASSVGVVDEAFF. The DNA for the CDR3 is TGTGCCAGCAGCGTAGGTGTAGTAGATGAAGCTTTCTTT.

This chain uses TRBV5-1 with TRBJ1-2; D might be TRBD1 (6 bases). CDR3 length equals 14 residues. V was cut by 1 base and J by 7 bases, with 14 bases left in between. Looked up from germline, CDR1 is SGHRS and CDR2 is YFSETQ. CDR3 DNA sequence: TGCGCCAGCAGCTTGCCCAACAGGGAATCTGGCTACACCTTC. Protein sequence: CASSLPNRESGYTF.

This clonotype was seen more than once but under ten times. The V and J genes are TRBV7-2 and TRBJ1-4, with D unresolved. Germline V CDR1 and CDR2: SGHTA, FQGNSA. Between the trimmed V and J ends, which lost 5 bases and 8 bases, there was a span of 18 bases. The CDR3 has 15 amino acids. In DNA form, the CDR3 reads TGTGCCAGCAGCCCCTCATTGGGGTTCGGAGAAAAACTGTTTTTT. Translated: CASSPSLGFGEKLFF.

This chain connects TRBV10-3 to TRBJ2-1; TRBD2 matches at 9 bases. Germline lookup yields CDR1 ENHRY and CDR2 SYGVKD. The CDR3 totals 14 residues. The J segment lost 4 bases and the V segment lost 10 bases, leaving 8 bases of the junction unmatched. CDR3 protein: CATLQRGAYNEQFF. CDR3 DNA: TGTGCCACCCTCCAGCGGGGGGCTTACAATGAGCAGTTCTTC.

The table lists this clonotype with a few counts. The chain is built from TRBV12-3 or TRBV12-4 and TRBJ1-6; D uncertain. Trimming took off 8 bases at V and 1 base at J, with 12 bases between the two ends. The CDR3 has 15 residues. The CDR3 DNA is TGTGCCAGCCGCCCCAATGGGTCCTATAATTCACCCCTCCACTTT. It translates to CASRPNGSYNSPLHF.

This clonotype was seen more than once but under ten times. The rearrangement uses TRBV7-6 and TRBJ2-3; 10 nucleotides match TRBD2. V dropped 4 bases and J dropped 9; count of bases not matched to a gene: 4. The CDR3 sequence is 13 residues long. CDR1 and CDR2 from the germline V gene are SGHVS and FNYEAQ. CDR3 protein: CASSSLAGATQYF. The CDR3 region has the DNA TGTGCCAGCAGCTCCCTAGCGGGGGCCACGCAGTATTTT.

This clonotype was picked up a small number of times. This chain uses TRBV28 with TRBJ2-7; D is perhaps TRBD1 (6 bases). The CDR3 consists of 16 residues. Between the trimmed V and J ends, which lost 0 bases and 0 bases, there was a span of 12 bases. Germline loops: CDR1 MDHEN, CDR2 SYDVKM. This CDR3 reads CASSLWGPDSSYEQYV. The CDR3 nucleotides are TGTGCCAGCAGTTTATGGGGGCCGGACAGCTCCTACGAGCAGTACGTC.

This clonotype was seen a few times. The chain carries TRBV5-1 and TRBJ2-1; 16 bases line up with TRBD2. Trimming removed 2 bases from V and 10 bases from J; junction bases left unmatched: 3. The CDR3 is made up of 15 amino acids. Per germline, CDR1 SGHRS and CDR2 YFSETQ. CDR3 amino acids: CASSFGTSGGGEQFF. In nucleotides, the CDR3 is TGCGCCAGCAGCTTCGGGACTAGCGGGGGGGGCGAGCAGTTCTTC. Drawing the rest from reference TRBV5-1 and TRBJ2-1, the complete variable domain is KAGVTQTPRYLIKTRGQQVTLSCSPISGHRSVSWYQQTPGQGLQFLFEYFSETQRNKGNFPGRFSGRQFSNSRSEMNVSTLELGDSALYLCASSFGTSGGGEQFFGPGTRLTVL.

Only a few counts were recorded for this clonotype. The CDR3 reads CASSFGTSEWNEQFF. In nucleotides, the CDR3 is TGTGCCAGCAGCTTCGGGACTAGCGAGTGGAATGAGCAGTTCTTC. The V call is TRBV7-8, the J call TRBJ2-1; 10 bases are shared with TRBD2. This CDR3 is 15 amino acids long. J was trimmed by 7 bases and V by 3 bases; bases with no gene match: 6. The germline V gene encodes CDR1 SGHVS and CDR2 FQNEAQ.

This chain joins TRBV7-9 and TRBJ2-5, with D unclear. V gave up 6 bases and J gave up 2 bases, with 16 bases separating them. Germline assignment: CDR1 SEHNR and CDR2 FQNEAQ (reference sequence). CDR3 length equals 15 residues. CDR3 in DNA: TGTGCCAGCAGACCACCACGCGGTACACAAGAGACCCAGTACTTC. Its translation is CASRPPRGTQETQYF.

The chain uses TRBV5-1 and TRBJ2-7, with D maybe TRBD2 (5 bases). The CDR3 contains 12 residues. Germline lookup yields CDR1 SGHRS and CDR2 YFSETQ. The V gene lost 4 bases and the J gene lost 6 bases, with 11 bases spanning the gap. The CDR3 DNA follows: TGCGCCAGCAGCCGCAGCGAGGGCGAGCAGTACTTC. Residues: CASSRSEGEQYF.

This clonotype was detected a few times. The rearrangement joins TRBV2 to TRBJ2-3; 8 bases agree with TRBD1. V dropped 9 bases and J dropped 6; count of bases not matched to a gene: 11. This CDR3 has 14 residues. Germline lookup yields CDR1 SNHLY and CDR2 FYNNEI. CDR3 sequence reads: CASGTRGQGDTQYF. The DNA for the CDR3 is TGTGCCAGTGGAACGCGAGGACAGGGCGATACGCAGTATTTT. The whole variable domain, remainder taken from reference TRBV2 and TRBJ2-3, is EPEVTQTPSHQVTQMGQEVILRCVPISNHLYFYWYRQILGQKVEFLVSFYNNEISEKSEIFDDQFSVERPDGSNFTLKIRSTKLEDSAMYFCASGTRGQGDTQYFGPGTRLTVL.

The CDR3 region is CASSPTGGAFF. The DNA for the CDR3 is TGTGCCAGCAGTCCTACTGGTGGGGCTTTCTTT. This rearrangement joins TRBV2 to TRBJ1-1; no reliable D call. Germline V CDR1 and CDR2: SNHLY, FYNNEI. The V end was cut by 5 bases, the J end by 11 bases, with 12 bases between. This CDR3 is built from 11 residues. The variable domain in full, completed from reference TRBV2 and TRBJ1-1, reads EPEVTQTPSHQVTQMGQEVILRCVPISNHLYFYWYRQILGQKVEFLVSFYNNEISEKSEIFDDQFSVERPDGSNFTLKIRSTKLEDSAMYFCASSPTGGAFFGQGTRLTVV.

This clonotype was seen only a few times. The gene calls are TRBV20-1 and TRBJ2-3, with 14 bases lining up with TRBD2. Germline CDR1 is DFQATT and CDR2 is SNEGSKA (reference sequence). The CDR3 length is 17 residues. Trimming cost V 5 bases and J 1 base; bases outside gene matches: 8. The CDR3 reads CSAPGLAGGWGTDTQYF. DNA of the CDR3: TGCAGTGCTCCTGGACTAGCGGGGGGTTGGGGCACAGATACGCAGTATTTT.

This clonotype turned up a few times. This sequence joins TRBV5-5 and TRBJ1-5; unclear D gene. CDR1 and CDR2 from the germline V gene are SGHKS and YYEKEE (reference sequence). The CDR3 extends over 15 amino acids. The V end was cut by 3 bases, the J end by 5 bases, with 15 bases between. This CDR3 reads CASSWSPRIDQPQHF. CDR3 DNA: TGTGCCAGCAGCTGGAGTCCAAGGATCGATCAGCCCCAGCATTTT.

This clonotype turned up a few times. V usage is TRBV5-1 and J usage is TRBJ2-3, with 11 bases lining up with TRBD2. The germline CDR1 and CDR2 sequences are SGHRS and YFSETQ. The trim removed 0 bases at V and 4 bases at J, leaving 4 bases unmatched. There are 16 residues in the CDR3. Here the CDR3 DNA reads TGCGCCAGCAGCTTGGCCCCGGGACTAGCGGCAGATACGCAGTATTTT. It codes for CASSLAPGLAADTQYF.

The CDR3 sequence is CASSQGAGGHQETQYF. In DNA, the CDR3 is TGTGCCAGCAGCCAAGGGGCGGGGGGACACCAAGAGACCCAGTACTTC. The chain combines TRBV4-2 with TRBJ2-5; 8 bases are shared with TRBD2. The germline V gene has CDR1 LGHNA and CDR2 YNFKEQ. The J segment lost 0 bases and the V segment lost 1 base, leaving 4 bases of the junction unmatched. The CDR3 consists of 16 residues.

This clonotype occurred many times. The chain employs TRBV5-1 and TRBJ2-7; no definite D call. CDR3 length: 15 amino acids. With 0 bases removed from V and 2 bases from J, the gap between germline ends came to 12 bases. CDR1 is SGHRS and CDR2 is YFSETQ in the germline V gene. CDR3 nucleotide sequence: TGCGCCAGCAGCTTGGCCTCTACAAACCCCTACGAGCAGTACTTC. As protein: CASSLASTNPYEQYF. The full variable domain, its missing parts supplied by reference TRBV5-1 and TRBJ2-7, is KAGVTQTPRYLIKTRGQQVTLSCSPISGHRSVSWYQQTPGQGLQFLFEYFSETQRNKGNFPGRFSGRQFSNSRSEMNVSTLELGDSALYLCASSLASTNPYEQYFGPGTRLTVT.

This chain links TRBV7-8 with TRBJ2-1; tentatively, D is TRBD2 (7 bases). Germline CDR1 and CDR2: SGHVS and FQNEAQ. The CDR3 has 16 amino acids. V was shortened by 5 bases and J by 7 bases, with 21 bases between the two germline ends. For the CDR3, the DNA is TGTGCCAGCAGCCCATCGGGTCGGGGGGCCCAAAATGAGCAGTTCTTC. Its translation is CASSPSGRGAQNEQFF. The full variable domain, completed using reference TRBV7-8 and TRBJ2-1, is GAGVSQSPRYKVAKRGQDVALRCDPISGHVSLFWYQQALGQGPEFLTYFQNEAQLDKSGLPSDRFFAERPEGSVSTLKIQRTQQEDSAVYLCASSPSGRGAQNEQFFGPGTRLTVL.

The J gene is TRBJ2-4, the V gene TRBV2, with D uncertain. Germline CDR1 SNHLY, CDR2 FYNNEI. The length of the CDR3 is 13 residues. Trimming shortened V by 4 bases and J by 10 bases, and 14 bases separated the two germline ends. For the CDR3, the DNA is TGTGCCAGCAGTGCGACTGAGTCTTCAATTCAGTACTTC. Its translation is CASSATESSIQYF.

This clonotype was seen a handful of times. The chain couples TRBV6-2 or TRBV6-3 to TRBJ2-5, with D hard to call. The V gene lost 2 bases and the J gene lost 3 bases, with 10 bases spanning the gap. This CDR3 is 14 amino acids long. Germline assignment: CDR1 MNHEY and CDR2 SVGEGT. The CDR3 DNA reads TGTGCCAGCAGTTACGCTGGGATGGAAGAGACCCAGTACTTC. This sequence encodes CASSYAGMEETQYF.